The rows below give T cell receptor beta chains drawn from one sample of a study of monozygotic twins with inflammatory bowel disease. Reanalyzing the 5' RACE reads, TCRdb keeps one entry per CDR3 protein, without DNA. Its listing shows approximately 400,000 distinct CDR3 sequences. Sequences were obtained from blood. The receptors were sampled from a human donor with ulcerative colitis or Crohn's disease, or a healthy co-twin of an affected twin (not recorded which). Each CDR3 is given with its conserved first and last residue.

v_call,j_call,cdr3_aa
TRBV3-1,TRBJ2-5,CASSPLREVEGQETQYF
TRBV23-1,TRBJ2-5,CASSHRGQETQYF
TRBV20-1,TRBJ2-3,CSASSLAVYTDTQYF
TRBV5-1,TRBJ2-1,CASSYGLAGAQQFF
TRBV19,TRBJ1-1,CASSIVPPGQNEAFF
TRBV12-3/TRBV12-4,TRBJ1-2,CASSPLGGVGDGYTF
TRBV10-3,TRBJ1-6,CAIQQGTNNSPLHF
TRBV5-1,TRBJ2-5,CASSLAWVRGGGETQYF
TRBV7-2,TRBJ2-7,CASSPRWDEQYF
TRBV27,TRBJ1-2,CASRNYGTPETNYGYTF
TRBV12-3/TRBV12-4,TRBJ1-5,CASTLQGNQPQHF
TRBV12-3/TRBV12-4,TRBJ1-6,CASTPGDRGNSPLHF
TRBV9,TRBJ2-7,CASSEQGDSYEQYF
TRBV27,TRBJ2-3,CASSFPGQGFADTQYF
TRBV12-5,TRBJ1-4,CASGSDLGWGREKLFF
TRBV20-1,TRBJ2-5,CSARWRPSVQYF
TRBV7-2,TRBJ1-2,CASSLLPLGQGVDGYTF
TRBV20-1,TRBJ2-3,CSASGGFVTDTQYF
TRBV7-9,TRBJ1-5,CASSLYGQGGNQPQHF
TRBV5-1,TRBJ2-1,CATNHGTGTDEQFF
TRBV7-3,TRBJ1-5,CASSLSPRQLSNQPQHF
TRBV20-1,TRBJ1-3,CSAGTLSGNTIYF
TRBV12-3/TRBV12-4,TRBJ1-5,CASSFSGSNQPQHF
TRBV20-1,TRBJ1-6,CSARDLGSSYNSPLHF
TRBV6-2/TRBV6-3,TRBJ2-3,CASRELGLTSTDTQYF
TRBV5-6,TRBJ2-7,CASSFYALLSYEQYF
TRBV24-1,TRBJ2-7,CATSDTGRSYEQYF
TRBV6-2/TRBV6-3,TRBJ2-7,CASSSTSGRYEQYF
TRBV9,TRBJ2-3,CASSVGRGGTQYF
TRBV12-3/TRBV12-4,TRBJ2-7,CASTLGSGSYEQYF
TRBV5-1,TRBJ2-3,CASSPTGGSPDTQYF
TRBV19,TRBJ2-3,CASSIQAGGTDTQYF
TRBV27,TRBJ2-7,CASSLSAGTGVYEQYF
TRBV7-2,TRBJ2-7,CASSLVYRGPLEQYF
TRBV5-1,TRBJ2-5,CASSLGRSFQETQYF
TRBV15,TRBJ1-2,CATSGSGQAPANYGYTF
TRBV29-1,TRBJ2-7,CSAIVTYEQYF
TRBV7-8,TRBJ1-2,CASSPLTGIGYGYTF
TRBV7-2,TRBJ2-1,CASSSRTSGGAYNEQFF
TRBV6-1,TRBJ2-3,CASSEDGDLQTQYF
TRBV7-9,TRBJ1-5,CASSSGTGVDGNQPQHF